The 3 T cell receptor beta chains below all came from one sample that was sequenced in a study of PD-1 blockade in mismatch repair-deficient tumors. This table comes from immunoSEQ multiplex PCR, and its TCRdb copy is limited to in-frame clones, with some not included. The data show tens of thousands of clones, roughly 80% seen once. The specimen comprised peripheral blood, sampled 12 weeks after starting pembrolizumab. These TCRs come from an adult with mismatch repair-deficient cancer.

This clone showed up just a few times. The chain employs TRBV19 and TRBJ1-5; tentative D call: TRBD1 (5 bases). The V gene lost 5 bases and the J gene lost 4 bases, with 12 bases spanning the gap. The CDR3 has 14 amino acids. Germline V gene lookup returns CDR1 LNHDA and CDR2 SQIVND (reference sequence). The CDR3 bases are TGTGCCAGTAGTTATCAGCAGGGTAATCAGCCCCAGCATTTT. It codes for CASSYQQGNQPQHF.

The rearrangement joins TRBV4-3 to TRBJ2-1; tentatively, D is TRBD1 (6 bases). Germline V gene sequence: CDR1 LGHNA, CDR2 YSLEER. Trimming left V 0 bases short and J 5 bases short, with 8 bases between. The CDR3 is 14 amino acids. The CDR3: CASSQDTGNNEQFF. In nucleotides, the CDR3 is TGCGCCAGCAGCCAAGATACAGGGAACAATGAGCAGTTCTTC.

The chain carries TRBV27 and TRBJ2-5; 8 nucleotides agree with TRBD1. The germline V gene has CDR1 MNHEY and CDR2 SMNVEV (reference sequence). The CDR3 has 21 residues. V lost 2 bases and J lost 2; bases outside the gene matches: 22. CDR3 in DNA: TGTGCCAGCAGTTTAAACCGGGACGAACCGGGACAGGCTATCCGACAAGAGACCCAGTACTTC. This translates into CASSLNRDEPGQAIRQETQYF.